The next 22 T cell receptor beta chains were all read from a single sample in a study of cytomegalovirus exposure and HLA in healthy donors. Primers included in the PCR were 60 Vbeta and 13 Jbeta primers. Data came from immunoSEQ multiplex PCR; TCRdb stores just in-frame clones and leaves some out. Here the sample spans around 160,000 clones, 75% to 80% being singletons. The sequencing sample was made of PBMCs. Receptors originate from a man in his forties in good health and CMV-seropositive.

This clone was seen just once. The rearrangement joins TRBV7-3 to TRBJ2-3; TRBD1 might be the D (5 bases). Germline CDR1 and CDR2: SGHTA and FQGTGA. The germline V and J ends were trimmed by 4 bases and 6 bases, with 14 bases remaining between them. The CDR3 totals 14 residues. The CDR3 loop is CASSSQTEVDTQYF. The CDR3 coding sequence is TGTGCCAGCAGCTCTCAGACAGAGGTGGATACGCAGTATTTT.

The J gene is TRBJ2-7, the V gene TRBV6-1; no firm D call. Germline values: CDR1 MNHNS, CDR2 SASEGT. V lost 6 bases and J 6 bases, leaving 9 bases between the germline ends. The CDR3 runs to 11 residues. The CDR3 bases are TGTGCCAGCAGCTCTAGTTCCGAGCAGTACTTC. Translated: CASSSSSEQYF.

The chain carries TRBV28 and TRBJ2-1; the D gene is possibly TRBD2 (6 bases). The CDR3 has 12 amino acids. The germline V and J ends were trimmed by 5 bases and 8 bases, with 10 bases remaining between them. Per the germline V gene, CDR1 is MDHEN and CDR2 is SYDVKM. In DNA, the CDR3 is TGTGCCAGCAGTGATCCTAGCGATGAGCAGTTCTTC. Translated: CASSDPSDEQFF.

The J gene is TRBJ2-2, the V gene TRBV7-6, with D possibly matching TRBD2 (5 bases). CDR1 and CDR2 (germline): SGHVS, FNYEAQ. Trimming removed 1 base from V and 5 bases from J, with 5 bases in between. The CDR3 sequence is 13 residues long. The DNA for the CDR3 is TGTGCCAGCAGCTTAGGGGAGACCGGGGAGCTGTTTTTT. It translates to CASSLGETGELFF.

The chain employs TRBV28 and TRBJ1-4, with 12 bases identical to TRBD1. Trimming removed 6 bases from V and 8 bases from J; junction bases left unmatched: 13. This CDR3 region has 17 residues. CDR1 and CDR2 (germline): MDHEN, SYDVKM. The CDR3 region has the DNA TGTGCCAGCAGCAAAACACCGGGACAGGGGGCGTGGGAAAAACTGTTTTTT. It translates to CASSKTPGQGAWEKLFF.

This clone has more than one count but fewer than ten. A read error may produce the germline difference seen at one junction end. The CDR3 is CSSSSNRAIMNTEAFF. CDR3 bases: TGTTCCAGCAGTTCTAACAGGGCAATCATGAACACTGAAGCTTTCTTT. This chain joins TRBV7-9 and TRBJ1-1, with D maybe TRBD1 (6 bases). The CDR3 covers 16 residues. Germline assignment: CDR1 SEHNR and CDR2 FQNEAQ (reference sequence).

The genes are TRBV29-1 and TRBJ2-1; 7 positions agree with TRBD2. With V trimmed by 1 base and J by 7 bases, 1 base remained unmatched. Germline CDR1 reads SQVTM; CDR2 reads ANQGSEA. CDR3 length: 12 amino acids. The CDR3 protein is CSVEGGGNEQFF. The DNA for the CDR3 is TGCAGCGTTGAAGGGGGGGGGAATGAGCAGTTCTTC.

V gene TRBV19 combines with J gene TRBJ1-5, with 8 bases aligning to TRBD1. J was trimmed by 0 bases and V by 7 bases; bases with no gene match: 5. CDR1 and CDR2 (germline): LNHDA, SQIVND (reference sequence). The CDR3 totals 15 residues. CDR3 in amino acids: CASIADRVSNQPQHF. CDR3 coding DNA: TGTGCCAGTATTGCGGACAGGGTTAGCAATCAGCCCCAGCATTTT.

V and J are TRBV30 and TRBJ2-5; TRBD2 matches at 7 bases. Germline values: CDR1 GTSNPN, CDR2 SVGIG (reference sequence). With V trimmed by 0 bases and J by 5 bases, 6 bases remained unmatched. CDR3 length: 14 residues. The CDR3 protein is CAWSVRGGDETQYF. DNA of the CDR3: TGTGCCTGGAGTGTACGGGGAGGGGACGAGACCCAGTACTTC.

This clone was detected once. The gene calls are TRBV5-1 and TRBJ2-1; TRBD2 matches 7 bases. Germline assignment: CDR1 SGHRS and CDR2 YFSETQ. V lost 3 bases and J lost 8; bases outside the gene matches: 8. CDR3 size: 14 residues. CDR3 DNA sequence: TGCGCCAGCAGCTCCAGGACTAGTTTCGATGAGCAGTTCTTC. Protein product: CASSSRTSFDEQFF.

This rearrangement joins TRBV7-9 to TRBJ1-5; D ambiguous. This CDR3 has 15 amino acids. V was clipped by 4 bases and J by 6 bases, with 16 bases between them. Germline V gene sequence: CDR1 SEHNR, CDR2 FQNEAQ (reference sequence). CDR3 protein: CASSSLGERLQPQHF. In nucleotides, the CDR3 is TGTGCCAGCAGCTCCCTTGGCGAACGACTTCAGCCCCAGCATTTT.

This chain connects TRBV25-1 to TRBJ2-3; D unclear. Trimming removed 1 base from V and 2 bases from J, with 10 bases in between. Germline CDR1 is MGHDK and CDR2 is SYGVNS. This CDR3 has 15 amino acids. This CDR3 reads CASSEFPGYTDTQYF. As DNA, the CDR3 is TGTGCCAGCAGTGAATTCCCAGGCTACACAGATACGCAGTATTTT. Drawing the rest from reference TRBV25-1 and TRBJ2-3, the complete variable domain is EADIYQTPRYLVIGTGKKITLECSQTMGHDKMYWYQQDPGMELHLIHYSYGVNSTEKGDLSSESTVSRIRTEHFPLTLESARPSHTSQYLCASSEFPGYTDTQYFGPGTRLTVL.

The chain recombines TRBV9 with TRBJ2-1, with TRBD2 identical over 8 bases. The V segment lost 0 bases and the J segment 8 bases; nucleotides outside the gene matches: 7. The CDR3 sequence is 15 residues long. The germline gives CDR1 SGDLS, CDR2 YYNGEE. CDR3 protein: CASSVVSGNNYEQFF. CDR3 DNA sequence: TGTGCCAGCAGCGTAGTTAGCGGGAATAACTATGAGCAGTTCTTC.

As regards this clone: The same CDR3 also results from other DNA sequences found in this sample. This sequence joins TRBV14 and TRBJ2-1, with TRBD2 matching over 9 bases. This CDR3 has 14 residues. From germline, CDR1 is SGHDN and CDR2 FVKESK. With 4 bases clipped from V and 7 bases from J, the junction kept 5 bases outside the gene matches. CDR3 DNA sequence: TGTGCCAGCAGCCGGACTAGCGTATATAATGAGCAGTTCTTC. This gives the protein CASSRTSVYNEQFF.

The CDR3 DNA reads TGCGCCAGCAGCCAAGACGGCGGCGGGAGTCACATAGGAGATACGCAGTATTTT. This gives the protein CASSQDGGGSHIGDTQYF. The J gene is TRBJ2-3, the V gene TRBV4-1, with 7 nucleotides matching TRBD2. V shed 0 bases, J shed 5 bases, and the junction held 14 bases outside the gene matches. CDR1 and CDR2 from the germline V gene are MGHRA and YSYEKL. The CDR3 spans 18 residues.

This clone has just one count. The chain joins TRBV9 to TRBJ1-1; D is unresolved. The germline V and J ends were trimmed by 2 bases and 3 bases, with 14 bases remaining between them. This CDR3 spans 15 amino acids. Germline loops: CDR1 SGDLS, CDR2 YYNGEE. The CDR3 spells CASSVAPTADTEAFF. In nucleotides, the CDR3 is TGTGCCAGCAGCGTTGCGCCTACAGCTGACACTGAAGCTTTCTTT. The variable domain in full, with the rest retrieved from reference TRBV9 and TRBJ1-1, is DSGVTQTPKHLITATGQRVTLRCSPRSGDLSVYWYQQSLDQGLQFLIQYYNGEERAKGNILERFSAQQFPDLHSELNLSSLELGDSALYFCASSVAPTADTEAFFGQGTRLTVV.

The chain combines TRBV6-1 with TRBJ2-5; 7 bases align to TRBD1. Trimming took 0 bases from V and 3 from J; bases not matched to a gene: 1. Germline lookup yields CDR1 MNHNS and CDR2 SASEGT. This CDR3 spans 14 amino acids. The CDR3 sequence is CASSEADREETQYF. In DNA, the CDR3 is TGTGCCAGCAGTGAAGCTGACAGGGAAGAGACCCAGTACTTC.

This clone is a singleton in its sample. The chain is built from TRBV18 and TRBJ1-2, with TRBD1 matching 7 bases. The CDR3 has 14 amino acids. The trim removed 3 bases at V and 10 bases at J, leaving 11 bases unmatched. CDR1 is KGHSH, CDR2 LQKENI, per germline. CDR3 in amino acids: CASSPIPSDRAYTF. For the CDR3, the DNA is TGTGCCAGCTCACCCATCCCATCTGACAGGGCCTACACCTTC.

This chain links TRBV7-3 with TRBJ1-1, with TRBD1 matching 8 bases. Looked up from germline, CDR1 is SGHTA and CDR2 is FQGTGA. The CDR3 sequence is 12 residues long. V was pared by 5 bases and J by 4 bases, with 0 bases of the junction left unmatched. The CDR3 is CASSGQGTEAFF. The CDR3 region has the DNA TGTGCCAGCAGCGGACAGGGCACTGAAGCTTTCTTT.

This chain connects TRBV28 to TRBJ1-1; a possible D gene is TRBD1 (6 bases). V was shortened by 6 bases and J by 0 bases, with 20 bases between the two germline ends. This CDR3 has 17 amino acids. CDR1 and CDR2 (germline): MDHEN, SYDVKM. The CDR3 region has the DNA TGTGCCAGCAGGATCTCGCCGGGGACATATTTGAACACTGAAGCTTTCTTT. It specifies CASRISPGTYLNTEAFF.

This chain joins TRBV19 and TRBJ2-7; 7 bases agree with TRBD1. Germline CDR1 is LNHDA and CDR2 is SQIVND (reference sequence). V was pared by 9 bases and J by 6 bases, with 8 bases of the junction left unmatched. The CDR3 totals 12 residues. CDR3 in DNA: TGTGCCAGCAACAGGGGCGTGGGCGAGCAGTACTTC. As protein: CASNRGVGEQYF.

The CDR3 sequence: CASSLRGDSNQPQHF. CDR3 nucleotides: TGCGCCAGCAGCTTGCGCGGAGATAGCAATCAGCCCCAGCATTTT. This chain connects TRBV5-1 to TRBJ1-5; D is ambiguous. The CDR3 extends over 15 amino acids. Germline V gene data show CDR1 as SGHRS and CDR2 as YFSETQ. Trimming stripped 1 base from V and 0 bases from J, with 8 bases between.